The T cell receptor (beta chain) described here comes from a study of CD8 T cells in Susac syndrome. An input of roughly 0.5 to 1 ug of RNA was subjected to reverse transcription using random hexamers. Amplification of TCR beta CDR3 by immunoSEQ multiplex PCR spanned 54 Vbeta and 13 Jbeta. TCRdb itself ran the immunoSEQ multiplex PCR reads through MiXCR, one entry per CDR3 protein. The sample holds 130,000 to 150,000 distinct CDR3 sequences, approximately 94% seen once. Sequencing of TCR beta was performed on blood CD8+ and CD4+ T cells. Bulk CD8+ and CD4+ cells came from magnetic negative isolation; CD8+ TEMRA by FACS. The TCR comes from a human donor in good health. Sequencing was done on a sample of CD4+ T cells from PBMCs.

CDR3 in amino acids: CASSLATGQGAAGELFF. CDR3 DNA sequence: TGCGCCAGCAGCTTGGCAACGGGACAGGGGGCTGCCGGGGAGCTGTTTTTT. The V gene is TRBV5-1, the J gene TRBJ2-2, with TRBD1 matching over 12 bases. The germline CDR1 and CDR2 sequences are SGHRS and YFSETQ. V was clipped by 0 bases and J by 6 bases; unmatched bases: 6. This CDR3 region has 17 residues.